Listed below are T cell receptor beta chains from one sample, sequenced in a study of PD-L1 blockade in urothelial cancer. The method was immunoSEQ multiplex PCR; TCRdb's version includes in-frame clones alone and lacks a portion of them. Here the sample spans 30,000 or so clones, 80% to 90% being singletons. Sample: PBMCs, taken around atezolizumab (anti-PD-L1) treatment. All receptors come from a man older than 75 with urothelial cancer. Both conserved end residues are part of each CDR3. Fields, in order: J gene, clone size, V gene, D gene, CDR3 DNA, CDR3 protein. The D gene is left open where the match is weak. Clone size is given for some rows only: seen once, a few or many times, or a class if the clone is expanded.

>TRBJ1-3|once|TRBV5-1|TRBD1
TGCGCCAGCAGCTTGGAAGGGACAGGCAGCTCTGGAAACACCATATATTTT
CASSLEGTGSSGNTIYF
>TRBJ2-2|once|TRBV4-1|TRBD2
TGCGCCAGCAGCCAAATCGCGGGAGCCGCGAACACCGGGGAGCTGTTTTTT
CASSQIAGAANTGELFF
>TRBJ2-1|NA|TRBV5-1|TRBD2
TGCGCCAGCAGCTTGTCCAGCGGGAGTCGCGATGAGCAGTTCTTC
CASSLSSGSRDEQFF
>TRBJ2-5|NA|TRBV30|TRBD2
TGTGCCTGGAGTGTCCCCGGGAGGGGAGAGACCCAGTACTTC
CAWSVPGRGETQYF
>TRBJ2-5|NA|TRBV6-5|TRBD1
TGTGCCAGCAGTCTGACAGGGGAAGAGACCCAGTACTTC
CASSLTGEETQYF
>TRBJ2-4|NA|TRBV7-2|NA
TGTGCCAGCAGCTTAAGTCGGGACAAAAACATTCAGTACTTC
CASSLSRDKNIQYF
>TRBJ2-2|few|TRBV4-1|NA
TGCGCCAGCAGCCCCGCTGGTCGGGGATTGGGCGGGGAGCTGTTTTTT
CASSPAGRGLGGELFF
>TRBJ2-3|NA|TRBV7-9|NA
TGTGCCAGCAGTCTGAGCGCAGATACGCAGTATTTT
CASSLSADTQYF
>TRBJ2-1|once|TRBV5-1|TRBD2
TGCGCCAGCAGCCACCCTGGCGGGAGGGCTTTGAATTCCTACAATGAGCAGTTCTTC
CASSHPGGRALNSYNEQFF
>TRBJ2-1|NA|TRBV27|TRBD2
TGTGCCAGCAGTTTTTTAGCGGGGAAGGGTCGCAATGAGCAGTTCTTC
CASSFLAGKGRNEQFF
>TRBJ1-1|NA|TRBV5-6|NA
TGTGCCAGCAGCTTGGACCCAGACACTGAAGCTTTCTTT
CASSLDPDTEAFF
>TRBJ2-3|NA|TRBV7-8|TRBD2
TGTGCCAGCAGCTTAAAGTACCGGACTAGCGGGTCCGAAGATACGCAGTATTTT
CASSLKYRTSGSEDTQYF
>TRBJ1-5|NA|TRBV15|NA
TGTGCCACCAGCAGAGACATAGATCAGGGTCAACAGCCCCAGCATTTT
CATSRDIDQGQQPQHF
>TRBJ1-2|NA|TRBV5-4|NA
TGTGCCAGCAGCTTAGGGGAATGGAACTATGGCTACACCTTC
CASSLGEWNYGYTF
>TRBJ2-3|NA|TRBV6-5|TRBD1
TGTGCCAGCAGTTACGGTCAGGGGGCTTATACGCAGTATTTT
CASSYGQGAYTQYF
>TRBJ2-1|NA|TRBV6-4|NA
TGTGCCAGCAGTAAAACGGTCTACAATGAGCAGTTCTTC
CASSKTVYNEQFF
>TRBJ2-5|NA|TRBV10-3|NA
TGTGCCATCAGTGAGACTGTGCTAGCGCGGGAGACCCAGTACTTC
CAISETVLARETQYF
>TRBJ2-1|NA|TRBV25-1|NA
TGTGCCAGCAGTGACTCCTGGACAGCCAATGAGCAGTTCTTC
CASSDSWTANEQFF
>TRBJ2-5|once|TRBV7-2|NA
TGTGCCAGCAGCCGGACTTTTGGAGAGACCCAGTACTTC
CASSRTFGETQYF
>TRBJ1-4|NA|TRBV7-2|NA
TGTGCCAGCAGCTCCAGGGGAATCCAAGAAAAACTGTTTTTT
CASSSRGIQEKLFF
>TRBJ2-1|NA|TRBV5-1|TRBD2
TGCGCCAGCAGCTTAGCGGGAAGGACCTACAATGAGCAGTTCTTC
CASSLAGRTYNEQFF
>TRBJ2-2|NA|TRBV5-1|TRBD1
TGCGCCAGCAGCTTGGCCCAGGGGGACACCGGGGAGCTGTTTTTT
CASSLAQGDTGELFF
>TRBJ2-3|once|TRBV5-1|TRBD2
TGCGCCAGCAGACTAGCGGGAGCAAGGGCAGATACGCAGTATTTT
CASRLAGARADTQYF
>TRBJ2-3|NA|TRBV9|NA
TGTGCCAGCAGCGTAGACCGCCCTGGGAGGCGGGGAACAGATACGCAGTATTTT
CASSVDRPGRRGTDTQYF
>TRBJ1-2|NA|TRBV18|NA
TGTGCCAGCTCACCACGGGAGGGCTCCGGCTACACCTTC
CASSPREGSGYTF
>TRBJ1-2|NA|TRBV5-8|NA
TGTGCCAGCAGCCCCTGGGGCCTCGGCTACACCTTC
CASSPWGLGYTF
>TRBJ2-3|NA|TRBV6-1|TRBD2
TGTGCCAGCAGTGAAGTGGGGACTAGTAGGCAGTATTTT
CASSEVGTSRQYF
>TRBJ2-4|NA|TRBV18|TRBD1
TGTGCCAGCTCACCCCCGGGACAGGGGCCTAAAAACATTCAGTACTTC
CASSPPGQGPKNIQYF
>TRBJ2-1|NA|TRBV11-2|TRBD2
TGTGCCAGCAGCTTAGACCTAGCGGCTGAGCAGTTCTTC
CASSLDLAAEQFF
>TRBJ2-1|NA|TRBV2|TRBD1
TGTGCCAGCACTCGGACAGGGAATGAGCAGTTCTTC
CASTRTGNEQFF
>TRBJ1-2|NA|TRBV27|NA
TGTGCCAGCAGTCCGACCGGGAGGATTAACTATGGCTACACCTTC
CASSPTGRINYGYTF
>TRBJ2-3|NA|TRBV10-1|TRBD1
TGCGCCAGCGGCGGAGGACAGGGAACCACAGATACGCAGTATTTT
CASGGGQGTTDTQYF
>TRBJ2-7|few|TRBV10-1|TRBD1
TGCGCCAGCAGCCCCGGGACAGGGTCCTACGAGCAGTACTTC
CASSPGTGSYEQYF
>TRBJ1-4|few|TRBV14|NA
TGTGCCAGCAGCCAAGGACAAGCAACTAATGAAAAACTGTTTTTT
CASSQGQATNEKLFF
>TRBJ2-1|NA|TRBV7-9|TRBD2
TGTGCCAGCAGCTTAGCGACTAGCGGGGATGCCTACAATGAGCAGTTCTTC
CASSLATSGDAYNEQFF
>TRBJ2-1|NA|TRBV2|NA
TGTGCCAGCAGTGGGAACAGGGCTGAGCAGTTCTTC
CASSGNRAEQFF
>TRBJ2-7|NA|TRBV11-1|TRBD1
TGTGCCAGCAGATTAGACAGGGGGTATGACTACGAGCAGTACTTC
CASRLDRGYDYEQYF
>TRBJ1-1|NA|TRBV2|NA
TGTGCCAGCAGCCGACGGCCCAACGAGGTGATGAACACTGAAGCTTTCTTT
CASSRRPNEVMNTEAFF
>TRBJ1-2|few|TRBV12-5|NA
TGTGCTAGTGGTTTTGGGATCCTGGGGCGGTATGGCTACACCTTC
CASGFGILGRYGYTF
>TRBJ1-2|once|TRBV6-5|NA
TGTGCCAGCCGACTAACGGTCTCTAACTATGGCTACACCTTC
CASRLTVSNYGYTF
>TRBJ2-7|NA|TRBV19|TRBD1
TGTGCCAGTAGTCCCCGGCCCGGACAGGGTGCCTACGAGCAGTACTTC
CASSPRPGQGAYEQYF
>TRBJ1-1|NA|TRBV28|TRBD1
TGTGCCAGCTCAACACAGGGGGTTGTCGCTGAAGCTTTCTTT
CASSTQGVVAEAFF
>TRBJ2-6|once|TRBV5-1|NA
TGCGCCAGCAGCTTGGGAATAGGGGGTTCGGCTGGGGCCAACGTCCTGACTTTC
CASSLGIGGSAGANVLTF
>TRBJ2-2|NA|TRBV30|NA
TGTGCCTGGCTCCAGGGGAGGGCCGGGGAGCTGTTTTTT
CAWLQGRAGELFF
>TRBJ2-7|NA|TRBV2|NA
TGTGCCAGCGGGACCTGGACAGATACCAAACCCTACGAGCAGTACTTC
CASGTWTDTKPYEQYF
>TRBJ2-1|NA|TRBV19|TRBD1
TGTGCCAGTAGTATAATGAGACAGGGGGGTTACAATGAGCAGTTCTTC
CASSIMRQGGYNEQFF
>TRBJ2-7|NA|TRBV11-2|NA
TGTGCCAGCAGCTTAGAGGCTGGACTCTCCTACGAGCAGTACTTC
CASSLEAGLSYEQYF
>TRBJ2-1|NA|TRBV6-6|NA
TGTGCCAGCAGTTACTCGCACCCTAGCTCCTACAATGAGCAGTTCTTC
CASSYSHPSSYNEQFF
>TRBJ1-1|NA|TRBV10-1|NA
TGCGCCAGCAGTGAGTCAGACGGACGGACAAACACTGAAGCTTTCTTT
CASSESDGRTNTEAFF
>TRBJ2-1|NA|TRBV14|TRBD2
TGTGCCAGCAGCCACTGGACTAGCGGTTCCTACAATGAGCAGTTCTTC
CASSHWTSGSYNEQFF
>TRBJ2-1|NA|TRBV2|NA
TGTGCCAGCAAGAACAGGGAATACAATGAGCAGTTCTTC
CASKNREYNEQFF
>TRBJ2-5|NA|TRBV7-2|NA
TGTGCCAGCAACGTATTCAGGGGAACACAAGAGACCCAGTACTTC
CASNVFRGTQETQYF